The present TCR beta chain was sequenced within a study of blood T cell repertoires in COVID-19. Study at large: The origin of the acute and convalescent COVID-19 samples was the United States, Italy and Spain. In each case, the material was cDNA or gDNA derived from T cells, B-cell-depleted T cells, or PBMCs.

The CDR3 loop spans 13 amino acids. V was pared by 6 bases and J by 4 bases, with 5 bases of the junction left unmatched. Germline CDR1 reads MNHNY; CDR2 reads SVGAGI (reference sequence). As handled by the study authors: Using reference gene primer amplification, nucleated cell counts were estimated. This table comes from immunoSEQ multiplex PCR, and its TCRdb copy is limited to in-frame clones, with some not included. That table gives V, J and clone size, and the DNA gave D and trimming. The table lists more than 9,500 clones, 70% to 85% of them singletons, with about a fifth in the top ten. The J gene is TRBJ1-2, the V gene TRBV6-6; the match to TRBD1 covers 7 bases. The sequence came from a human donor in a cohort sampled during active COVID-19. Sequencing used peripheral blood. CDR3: CASSDRDGYGYTF. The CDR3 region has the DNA TGTGCCAGCAGCGACAGGGACGGCTATGGCTACACCTTC.